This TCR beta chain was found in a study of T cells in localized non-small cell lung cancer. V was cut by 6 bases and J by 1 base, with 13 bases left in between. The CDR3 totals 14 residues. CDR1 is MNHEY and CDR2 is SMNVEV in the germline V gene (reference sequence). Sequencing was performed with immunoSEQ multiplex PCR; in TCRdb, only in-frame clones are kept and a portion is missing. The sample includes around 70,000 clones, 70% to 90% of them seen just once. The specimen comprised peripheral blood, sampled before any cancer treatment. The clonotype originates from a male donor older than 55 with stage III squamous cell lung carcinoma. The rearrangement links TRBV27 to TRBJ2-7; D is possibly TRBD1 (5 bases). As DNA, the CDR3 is TGTGCCAGCAGAATCAGGGTTTCGTCCTACGAGCAGTACTTC. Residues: CASRIRVSSYEQYF.